The entry below describes one T cell receptor beta chain. Assay: immunoSEQ multiplex PCR; the TCRdb copy retains only in-frame clones and omits some. The profile shows fewer than 200,000 clones, approximately 88% of them singletons. The CDR3 is 13 residues long. V was trimmed by 1 base and J by 8 bases, leaving 8 bases between them. Looked up from germline, CDR1 is SGHNT and CDR2 is YENEEA. This sample is drawn from a study of blood T cell repertoires in COVID-19. This receptor was obtained from a woman aged 50 to 60 with acute or convalescent COVID-19. The specimen was peripheral blood. This chain uses TRBV11-3 with TRBJ2-2; D remains ambiguous. CDR3 sequence: CASSLAVWGELFF. CDR3 sequence (DNA): TGTGCCAGCAGCTTAGCGGTCTGGGGGGAGCTGTTTTTT.